The TCR beta chain described here comes from a study of T cell responses to AZD1222 COVID-19 vaccine. Assay: immunoSEQ multiplex PCR; the TCRdb copy retains only in-frame clones and omits some. The sample lists about 150,000 clones; around nine tenths were seen once. Study outcomes and limitations: Baseline seropositivity characterized only six AZD1222 recipients. Spike-specific TCR breadth and depth went up after people got two AZD1222 doses.

With regard to this clone: What it binds is not known.

The sequencing used peripheral blood, collected on day 0 of AZD1222 vaccination. This receptor was identified in an adult in good health.

The CDR3 protein is CASSRSGEETQYF. CDR3 sequence (DNA): TGTGCCAGCAGCCGGTCGGGCGAAGAGACCCAGTACTTC. The J gene is TRBJ2-5, the V gene TRBV11-3; D gene unclear. The CDR3 runs 13 residues. Germline V gene data show CDR1 as SGHNT and CDR2 as YENEEA. V was pared by 5 bases and J by 3 bases, with 10 bases between.